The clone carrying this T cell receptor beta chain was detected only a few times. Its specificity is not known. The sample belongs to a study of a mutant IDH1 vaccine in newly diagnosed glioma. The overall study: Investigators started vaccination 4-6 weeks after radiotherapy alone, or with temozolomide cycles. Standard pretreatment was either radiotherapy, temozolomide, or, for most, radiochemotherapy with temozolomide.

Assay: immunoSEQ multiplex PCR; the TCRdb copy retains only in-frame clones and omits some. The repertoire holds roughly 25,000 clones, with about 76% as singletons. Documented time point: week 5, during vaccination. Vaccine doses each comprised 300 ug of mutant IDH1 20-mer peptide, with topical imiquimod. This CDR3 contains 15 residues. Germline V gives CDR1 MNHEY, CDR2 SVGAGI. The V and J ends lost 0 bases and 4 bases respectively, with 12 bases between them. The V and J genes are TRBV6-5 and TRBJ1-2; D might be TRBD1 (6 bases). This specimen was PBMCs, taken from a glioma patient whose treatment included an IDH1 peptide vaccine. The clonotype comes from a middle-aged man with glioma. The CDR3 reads CASSYSTGISYGYTF. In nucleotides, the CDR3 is TGTGCCAGCAGTTACTCCACAGGGATCAGCTATGGCTACACCTTC.